The 3 T cell receptor beta chains below all came from one sample that was sequenced in a study of blood T cell repertoires in COVID-19 (dated by TCRdb to the early 2020s). The method behind the library was the immunoSEQ multiplex PCR assay. TCRdb retrieved this table from immuneACCESS and kept in-frame rearrangements only. Not all clones are present; in checked studies, unresolved V genes account for under half, and no reason is known for the remainder. In all, the sample holds approximately 120,000 clones, and approximately 71% of those were seen once. 2.2% of the sample is in the top ten clones. Sample: peripheral blood. The receptors derive from a woman between 65 and 79 years old with acute or convalescent COVID-19.

This clone has just a few counts. The chain is built from TRBV4-3 and TRBJ1-2; tentatively, D is TRBD1 (5 bases). Trimming shortened V by 0 bases and J by 0 bases, and 14 bases separated the two germline ends. Germline assignment: CDR1 LGHNA and CDR2 YSLEER. The CDR3 is 17 amino acids. CDR3 protein: CASSQDLTGVANYGYTF. The CDR3 region has the DNA TGCGCCAGCAGCCAAGATCTAACGGGGGTGGCTAACTATGGCTACACCTTC.

This clone was observed many times. The rearrangement links TRBV19 to TRBJ2-1, with 12 bases lining up with TRBD2. The CDR3 covers 14 residues. Germline V lookup: CDR1 LNHDA, CDR2 SQIVND (reference sequence). After removal of 6 bases from V and 15 bases from J, the junction contained 12 bases not matched to a gene. The CDR3, as DNA: TGTGCCAGTAGCCCTACTAGCGGGGGGACATCACGGTTCTTC. Encoded protein: CASSPTSGGTSRFF.

This chain joins TRBV9 and TRBJ2-5, with 8 bases matching TRBD2. V was pared by 7 bases and J by 5 bases, with 10 bases of the junction left unmatched. Per germline, CDR1 SGDLS and CDR2 YYNGEE. The CDR3 covers 14 residues. In DNA form, the CDR3 reads TGTGCCAGCTCCGAGTCGGGGGGGCGGGAGACCCAGTACTTC. This translates into CASSESGGRETQYF.